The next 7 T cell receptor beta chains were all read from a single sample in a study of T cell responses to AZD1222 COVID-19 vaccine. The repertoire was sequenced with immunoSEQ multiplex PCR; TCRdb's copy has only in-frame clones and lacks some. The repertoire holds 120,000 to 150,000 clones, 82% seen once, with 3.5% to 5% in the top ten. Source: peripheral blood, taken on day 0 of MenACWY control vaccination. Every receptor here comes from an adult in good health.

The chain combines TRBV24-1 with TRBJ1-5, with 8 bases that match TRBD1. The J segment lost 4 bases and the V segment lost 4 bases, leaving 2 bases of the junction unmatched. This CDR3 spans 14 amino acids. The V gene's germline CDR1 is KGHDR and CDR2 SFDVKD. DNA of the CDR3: TGTGCCACCAGTGAAAGACAGGGGAATCAGCCCCAGCATTTT. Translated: CATSERQGNQPQHF.

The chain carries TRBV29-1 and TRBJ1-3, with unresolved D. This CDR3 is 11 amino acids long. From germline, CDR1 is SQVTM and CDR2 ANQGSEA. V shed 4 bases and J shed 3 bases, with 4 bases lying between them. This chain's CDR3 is CSVALGNTIYF. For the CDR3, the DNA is TGCAGCGTTGCTCTTGGAAACACCATATATTTT.

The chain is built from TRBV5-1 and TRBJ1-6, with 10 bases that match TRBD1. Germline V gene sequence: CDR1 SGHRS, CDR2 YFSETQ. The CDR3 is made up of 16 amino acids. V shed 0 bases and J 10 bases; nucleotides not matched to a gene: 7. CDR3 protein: CASSLAQGQGTSPLHF. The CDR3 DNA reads TGCGCCAGCAGCTTGGCCCAGGGACAGGGGACATCACCCCTCCACTTT. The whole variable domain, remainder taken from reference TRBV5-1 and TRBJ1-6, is KAGVTQTPRYLIKTRGQQVTLSCSPISGHRSVSWYQQTPGQGLQFLFEYFSETQRNKGNFPGRFSGRQFSNSRSEMNVSTLELGDSALYLCASSLAQGQGTSPLHFGNGTRLTVT.

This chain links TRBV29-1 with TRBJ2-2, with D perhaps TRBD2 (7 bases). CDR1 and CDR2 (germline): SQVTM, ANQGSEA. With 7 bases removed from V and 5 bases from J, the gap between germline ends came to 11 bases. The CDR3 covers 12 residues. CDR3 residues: CSAGRGTGELFF. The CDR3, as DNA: TGCAGCGCTGGGAGGGGGACCGGGGAGCTGTTTTTT.

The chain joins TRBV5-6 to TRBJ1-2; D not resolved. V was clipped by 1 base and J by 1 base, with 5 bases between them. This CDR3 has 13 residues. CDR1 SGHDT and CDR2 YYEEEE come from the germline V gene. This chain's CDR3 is CASSLRNNYGYTF. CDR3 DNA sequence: TGTGCCAGCAGCTTGCGGAATAACTATGGCTACACCTTC.

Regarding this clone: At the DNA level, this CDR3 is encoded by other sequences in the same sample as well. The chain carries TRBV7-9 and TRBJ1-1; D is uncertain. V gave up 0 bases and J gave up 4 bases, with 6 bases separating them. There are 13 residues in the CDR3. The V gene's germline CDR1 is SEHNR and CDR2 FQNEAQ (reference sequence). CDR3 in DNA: TGTGCCAGCAGCTTAGCGAGGGTCACTGAAGCTTTCTTT. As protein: CASSLARVTEAFF.

CDR3 sequence reads: CASSLFSAGELFF. In nucleotides, the CDR3 is TGTGCCAGCAGCTTATTCAGTGCCGGGGAGCTGTTTTTT. This chain uses TRBV7-2 with TRBJ2-2; D unclear. V was pared by 2 bases and J by 6 bases, with 7 bases between. Germline loops: CDR1 SGHTA, CDR2 FQGNSA. The CDR3 consists of 13 residues.